The source of this T cell receptor beta chain is a study of T cell responses to AZD1222 COVID-19 vaccine. Study-wide context: Second-dose timings of about 4 or about 12 weeks were pooled. The study's findings and limits: Repertoires were collected only later (after the peak T cell response had occurred). The number of AZD1222 recipients seropositive at baseline was only five or six.

Per the germline V gene, CDR1 is MDHEN and CDR2 is SYDVKM. Deletions cut 2 bases from V and 4 bases from J, with 15 bases between. The CDR3 consists of 16 residues. Profiled with immunoSEQ multiplex PCR; TCRdb holds only in-frame clones, not every one. The table records 55,000 to 90,000 clones, roughly 84% of them present only once. In its sample, this clone was seen once. Its specificity is unknown. The source was peripheral blood, collected on day 0 of AZD1222 vaccination. The gene calls are TRBV28 and TRBJ1-5; D may be TRBD1 (6 bases). The sequence came from an adult in good health. The CDR3, as DNA: TGTGCCAGCAGTTTAAGGGGCGACAGGCCGAATCAGCCCCAGCATTTT. This translates into CASSLRGDRPNQPQHF.